This TCR beta chain is drawn from a study of cytomegalovirus exposure and HLA in healthy donors. Study details: Previous work identified some 120 million unique TCR beta sequences from about 179 million T cells.

General study findings and limits: In vitro assays verified that three CMV-associated chains recognized CMV antigens specifically. Prediction of most subjects' HLA-A and HLA-B alleles by TCR beta sequences was reportedly accurate. Sequencing likely produced, as an artifact, a cluster of highly shared sequence variants.

About this clone itself: Its antigen is undetermined.

PCR was performed using 60 Vbeta and 13 Jbeta primers. Profiled with immunoSEQ multiplex PCR; TCRdb holds only in-frame clones, not every one. The sample has about 160,000 clones; roughly four fifths are singletons. Germline V gene data show CDR1 as MDHEN and CDR2 as SYDVKM. The CDR3 is made up of 18 amino acids. The V and J ends lost 7 bases and 1 base, in that order; junction bases with no gene match: 16. This sequence joins TRBV28 and TRBJ2-5; TRBD1 matches at 9 bases. The sequenced sample consisted of PBMCs. The clonotype comes from a woman aged 40 to 50 in good health and CMV-seronegative. CDR3 in amino acids: CASTRTGQGLMFQETQYF. The CDR3 DNA is TGTGCCAGCACCAGGACGGGACAGGGACTCATGTTCCAAGAGACCCAGTACTTC. Filled out from reference TRBV28 and TRBJ2-5, the complete variable domain reads DVKVTQSSRYLVKRTGEKVFLECVQDMDHENMFWYRQDPGLGLRLIYFSYDVKMKEKGDIPEGYSVSREKKERFSLILESASTNQTSMYLCASTRTGQGLMFQETQYFGPGTRLLVL.